The 17 T cell receptor beta chains listed next were all sequenced from one sample in a study of T-cell memory formation after mild COVID-19. TCRdb re-derived calls from the 5' RACE reads in MiXCR, one entry per CDR3 protein. The table has fewer than 550,000 distinct CDR3 sequences, around 18% seen once; the top ten hold more than 8%. Sequencing was done on a sample of PBMCs or a T cell subset sorted from them (not recorded which). These receptors originate from an adult woman who had mild COVID-19 (a few samples of this study predate the infection). Cell type and time point are not known.

This clonotype has just a few counts. This chain uses TRBV12-3 or TRBV12-4 with TRBJ1-5; D unclear. This CDR3 comprises 17 residues. V was pared by 6 bases and J by 0 bases, with 18 bases between. The CDR3 sequence is CASRPGSGVDSNQPQHF. The CDR3 DNA reads as TGTGCCAGCAGACCGGGGTCAGGAGTGGATAGCAATCAGCCCCAGCATTTT.

The chain carries TRBV29-1 and TRBJ2-1; D may correspond to TRBD1 or TRBD2 (5 bases each). V lost 3 bases to trimming and J lost 8 bases, with 11 bases between them. Germline V CDR1 and CDR2: SQVTM, ANQGSEA. CDR3 length: 12 amino acids. In nucleotides, the CDR3 is TGCAGCGTTGAGTCAGGGAGCGATGAGCAGTTCTTC. This gives the protein CSVESGSDEQFF.

This clonotype appeared a few times. The gene calls are TRBV24-1 and TRBJ2-5, with TRBD2 matching 7 bases. The CDR3 runs to 14 residues. J lost 4 bases, V lost 2 bases, and 3 bases had no gene match. In germline, CDR1 is KGHDR, CDR2 SFDVKD. In DNA, the CDR3 is TGTGCCACCAGTGATTGGGGGGGTGTAGAGACCCAGTACTTC. This encodes CATSDWGGVETQYF.

The gene calls are TRBV5-1 and TRBJ1-2, with a weak D call TRBD1 (6 bases). The CDR3 consists of 15 residues. V gave up 0 bases and J gave up 2 bases, with 11 bases separating them. Germline CDR1 SGHRS, CDR2 YFSETQ. The chain's CDR3 is CASSLDIGGNYGYTF. In DNA, the CDR3 is TGCGCCAGCAGCTTGGATATAGGGGGGAACTATGGCTACACCTTC.

Regarding this clonotype: A read error may be the cause here, since a much bigger clone is one base away. The genes are TRBV7-6 and TRBJ2-2; 13 bases agree with TRBD2. CDR3 length: 15 residues. From germline, CDR1 is SGHVS and CDR2 FNYEAQ. In nucleotides, the CDR3 is TGTGCCAGCAGCACGACTAGCGGGAGGTGGGGGGAGCTGATTTTT. Translation gives CASSTTSGRWGELIF.

This clonotype came up a few times. V is TRBV20-1 and J is TRBJ2-7; 11 positions agree with TRBD2. There are 16 residues in the CDR3. Germline V gene sequence: CDR1 DFQATT, CDR2 SNEGSKA (reference sequence). V was clipped by 1 base and J by 2 bases; unmatched bases: 7. The CDR3 DNA follows: TGCAGTGCTAGAGCTCTGACTAGCGGGATTGCCTACGAGCAGTACTTC. The encoded protein is CSARALTSGIAYEQYF.

CDR3 amino acids: CASSEARVGGYTF. The CDR3 DNA reads TGTGCCAGCAGCGAAGCCAGGGTAGGAGGCTACACCTTC. This chain connects TRBV3-1 to TRBJ1-2; TRBD1 might be the D (5 bases). CDR3 length: 13 amino acids. The germline V gene encodes CDR1 LGHDT and CDR2 YNNKEL (reference sequence). V dropped 5 bases and J dropped 8 bases, with 15 bases sitting between them.

J is TRBJ2-1 and V is TRBV2; perhaps D is TRBD1 or TRBD2 (6 bases each). Germline values: CDR1 SNHLY, CDR2 FYNNEI. The CDR3 is 14 amino acids. V shed 8 bases and J shed 3 bases, with 14 bases lying between them. CDR3 protein: CASVSEGGYNEQFF. The CDR3 DNA follows: TGTGCCAGCGTCTCCGAGGGGGGCTACAATGAGCAGTTCTTC.

This clonotype was seen ten or more times. This sequence joins TRBV29-1 and TRBJ1-2, with unresolved D. Germline V CDR1 and CDR2: SQVTM, ANQGSEA. Trimming took off 4 bases at V and 4 bases at J, with 10 bases between the two ends. The CDR3 covers 12 residues. CDR3 sequence reads: CSVVKGTYGYTF. The CDR3 nucleotides read TGCAGCGTTGTGAAGGGTACCTATGGCTACACCTTC.

In its sample, this clonotype was seen a few times. The chain is built from TRBV4-1 and TRBJ1-1; D is perhaps TRBD1 (6 bases). This CDR3 is 13 amino acids long. The V end was cut by 1 base, the J end by 7 bases, with 10 bases between. The germline V gene has CDR1 MGHRA and CDR2 YSYEKL. The CDR3 spells CASSQGGQFEAFF. CDR3 DNA: TGCGCCAGCAGCCAAGGGGGGCAGTTTGAAGCTTTCTTT.

This clonotype has just a few counts. The chain uses TRBV6-6 and TRBJ2-1; a possible D gene is TRBD2 (5 bases). The CDR3 is 14 amino acids. V was clipped by 0 bases and J by 7 bases, with 10 bases between them. In germline, CDR1 is MNHNY, CDR2 SVGAGI (reference sequence). CDR3 amino acids: CASSYSSGWNEQFF. The CDR3, as DNA: TGTGCCAGCAGTTACTCCTCGGGGTGGAATGAGCAGTTCTTC.

The J gene is TRBJ2-3, the V gene TRBV10-3; 8 nucleotides line up with TRBD2. The V gene end was trimmed by 11 bases and the J gene end by 6 bases; junction bases not matched to a gene: 16. CDR1 is ENHRY and CDR2 is SYGVKD in the germline V gene. This CDR3 is built from 15 residues. Written as DNA, the CDR3 is TGTGCCGTCCTCCGACTTGCGGGGGGTCACGATACGCAGTATTTT. Protein sequence: CAVLRLAGGHDTQYF.

CDR3 protein: CARNRGSYNEQFF. CDR3 coding DNA: TGTGCCAGGAACAGGGGGTCTTACAATGAGCAGTTCTTC. The rearrangement uses TRBV30 and TRBJ2-1; TRBD1 aligns across 8 bases. V trimming: 8 bases; J trimming: 4 bases; junction bases outside the gene matches: 7. There are 13 residues in the CDR3. Germline V gives CDR1 GTSNPN, CDR2 SVGIG (reference sequence). Full variable domain (outside the CDR3, taken from reference TRBV30 and TRBJ2-1): SQTIHQWPATLVQPVGSPLSLECTVEGTSNPNLYWYRQAAGRGLQLLFYSVGIGQISSEVPQNLSASRPQDRQFILSSKKLLLSDSGFYLCARNRGSYNEQFFGPGTRLTVL.

The V and J genes are TRBV9 and TRBJ2-3, with 9 bases identical to TRBD2. Unmatched junction bases numbered 3, after V lost 1 base and J lost 3 bases. The CDR3 sequence is 15 residues long. The V gene's germline CDR1 is SGDLS and CDR2 YYNGEE. The CDR3 region is CASSVSSGATDTQYF. The CDR3 region has the DNA TGTGCCAGCAGCGTATCTAGCGGGGCGACAGATACGCAGTATTTT. Looking up the rest from reference TRBV9 and TRBJ2-3 gives the full variable domain: DSGVTQTPKHLITATGQRVTLRCSPRSGDLSVYWYQQSLDQGLQFLIQYYNGEERAKGNILERFSAQQFPDLHSELNLSSLELGDSALYFCASSVSSGATDTQYFGPGTRLTVL.

The rearrangement links TRBV7-9 to TRBJ2-7; 11 nucleotides match TRBD1. Germline lookup yields CDR1 SEHNR and CDR2 FQNEAQ (reference sequence). Trimming cost V 5 bases and J 3 bases; bases outside gene matches: 9. The CDR3 is 16 amino acids. The chain's CDR3 is CASSTDLGTGGYEQYF. The CDR3 DNA sequence: TGTGCCAGCAGCACCGACCTGGGGACAGGGGGCTACGAGCAGTACTTC.

The chain uses TRBV6-5 and TRBJ1-5; maybe TRBD1 (5 bases). V was clipped by 0 bases and J by 5 bases, with 14 bases between them. The CDR3 loop spans 16 amino acids. CDR1 and CDR2 from the germline V gene are MNHEY and SVGAGI. CDR3 nucleotides: TGTGCCAGCAGTTACTCAGCCGGGGGTGAGGATCAGCCCCAGCATTTT. Residues: CASSYSAGGEDQPQHF.

This chain joins TRBV5-4 and TRBJ2-5; 7 bases match TRBD1. J was trimmed by 1 base and V by 3 bases; bases with no gene match: 6. Per the germline V gene, CDR1 is SGHNT and CDR2 is YYREEE (reference sequence). The CDR3 spans 15 residues. The CDR3 DNA is TGTGCCAGCAGCTCGGCTGGGACAGTCCAAGAGACCCAGTACTTC. This translates into CASSSAGTVQETQYF.